These T cell receptor beta chains were read from a single sample in a study of OX40 agonist ivuxolimab in advanced cancers. Some clones are missing from TCRdb's copy, which holds only in-frame ones; the method was immunoSEQ multiplex PCR. Among tens of thousands of clones listed, 89% were seen once. The sample here was CD4+ or CD8+ T cells sorted from blood, taken in a trial of the OX40 agonist ivuxolimab. All receptors derive from an adult with an advanced solid tumor such as melanoma, head and neck, liver or kidney cancer. The CDR3 runs from the conserved cysteine through the conserved F or W. A D gene is named only where the DNA matches it firmly. The size field is filled for only some rows; it gives once, few, many or a size class.

v_gene	d_gene	abundance	j_gene	CDR3nt	CDR3aa
TRBV27	-	-	TRBJ1-4	TGTGCCAGCAGTTTTGGTCCGGGCTCTGCCGAAAAACTGTTTTTT	CASSFGPGSAEKLFF
TRBV21-1	-	-	TRBJ2-5	TGTGCCAGTTCCGGGCCAAGAGGGACCCAGTACTTC	CASSGPRGTQYF
TRBV10-3	TRBD2	few	TRBJ2-7	TGTGCCGTGCCGAGCGGGAGTGGTGAGCAGTACTTC	CAVPSGSGEQYF
TRBV7-2	TRBD2	-	TRBJ2-7	TGTGCCAGCAGCCAAATACTAGCGGGGTTTTGGAACTTC	CASSQILAGFWNF
TRBV27	-	-	TRBJ2-3	TGTGCCAGCAGTTCCATCACAGATACGCAGTATTTT	CASSSITDTQYF
TRBV5-1	-	-	TRBJ2-1	TGCGCCAGCAGCTTCGGCCATAACCCTTACAATGAGCAGTTCTTC	CASSFGHNPYNEQFF
TRBV28	TRBD1	-	TRBJ2-2	TGTGCCAGCAAAGACAGGGGGCTGAACACCGGGGAGCTGTTTTTT	CASKDRGLNTGELFF
TRBV9	-	-	TRBJ2-4	TGTGCCAGCAGCCCTCCGGACTCCAAAAACATTCAGTACTTC	CASSPPDSKNIQYF
TRBV4-3	-	-	TRBJ2-7	TGCGCCAGCAGCCAAGATTCGGAATCCTACGAGCAGTACTTC	CASSQDSESYEQYF
TRBV5-4	-	-	TRBJ1-1	TGTGCCAGCAGCTTGGGTGGGGACCCGAACACTGAAGCTTTCTTT	CASSLGGDPNTEAFF
TRBV14	TRBD1	-	TRBJ2-1	TGTGCCAGCAGTTTCGGGACAGGGTTAGGGGAAGAGCAGTTCTTC	CASSFGTGLGEEQFF
TRBV11-3	-	-	TRBJ2-5	TGTGCCAGCAGCTTAAGTGGATCGGAGACCCAGTACTTC	CASSLSGSETQYF
TRBV10-3	-	-	TRBJ2-2	TGTGCCGCACTTAACACCGGCACCGGGGAGCTGTTTTTT	CAALNTGTGELFF
TRBV9	TRBD2	-	TRBJ2-1	TGTGCCAGCAGCGTAAGCGGGAGCTCCTACAATGAGCAGTTCTTC	CASSVSGSSYNEQFF
TRBV7-6	-	-	TRBJ2-3	TGTGCCAGCAGCTTAGTGGCAGGCGCTAGCACAGATACGCAGTATTTT	CASSLVAGASTDTQYF
TRBV27	-	-	TRBJ2-4	TGTGCCAGCAGTCCCTGGACCCAAGCCAAAAACATTCAGTACTTC	CASSPWTQAKNIQYF
TRBV19	-	-	TRBJ2-1	TGTGCCAGTAGTACAGGAAATGAGCAGTTCTTC	CASSTGNEQFF